This TCR beta chain came from a study of blood T cell repertoires in COVID-19. The germline V gene has CDR1 MDHEN and CDR2 SYDVKM. Trimming shortened V by 3 bases and J by 7 bases, and 6 bases separated the two germline ends. CDR3 size: 11 residues. Methods used by the authors: How many nucleated cells were present was estimated from reference gene primer amplification. Sequenced by immunoSEQ multiplex PCR; TCRdb stores in-frame clones only, minus some. The V and J calls and clone size are taken from that table; D and trimming were inferred from the DNA. The profile shows about 180,000 clones, 80% to 90% of them singletons. This clone was picked up one time. Participant-given clinical history determined each cohort assignment. Two negative PCRs, clearance, or symptom resolution were required of recovered Cohort 3 donors.

This TCR was recovered from a woman aged 18-29 years who had recovered from COVID-19. The sample comprised PBMCs or T cells enriched from blood (not recorded which). The chain carries TRBV28 and TRBJ1-2; no reliable D call. The CDR3 spells CASSLEAGYTF. The CDR3 DNA follows: TGTGCCAGCAGTTTGGAGGCTGGCTACACCTTC.